Below, 26 T cell receptor beta chains from the same sample are listed, as sequenced in a study of Tregs in tolerant kidney transplant recipients. Profiling relied on immunoSEQ multiplex PCR, and the TCRdb table lists in-frame clones only, not all of them. This sample contains 50,000 to 65,000 clones. The source was CD4+ T cells from blood, collected before the transplant. These receptors all stem from a human donor who received a combined kidney and bone marrow transplant.

Comment on this clone: The sequenced fragment ends 3 residues before the CDR3 boundary, so the rest is inferred from the germline J gene. Other DNA sequences from this sample encode an identical CDR3 as well. This sequence joins TRBV5-1 and TRBJ1-3, with D unclear. The germline CDR1 and CDR2 sequences are SGHRS and YFSETQ. With 0 bases removed from V and 4 bases from J, the gap between germline ends came to 14 bases. The CDR3 sequence is 16 residues long. CDR3 residues: CASSLAPGTGGNTIYF. The CDR3 bases that were read are TGCGCCAGCAGCTTGGCCCCGGGAACGGGGGGAAACACC.

The sequenced CDR3 bases are TGTGCCTGGAGTTTTAGATACTACGAG. It codes for CAWSFRYYE. The whole CDR3 sequence reads CAWSFRYYEQYF. The chain is built from TRBV30 and TRBJ2-7, with D unclear. The read stops 3 residues short of the end of the CDR3; the missing end is completed from the germline J gene. Germline-derived CDR1 and CDR2 are GTSNPN and SVGIG (reference sequence). The CDR3 totals 12 residues. V shed 2 bases and J shed 3 bases, with 8 bases lying between them.

For this clone: The read gets to within 3 residues of the CDR3 end, and the germline J gene fills in the rest. This chain links TRBV20-1 with TRBJ2-3; D possibly corresponds to TRBD1 (5 bases). Germline lookup yields CDR1 DFQATT and CDR2 SNEGSKA (reference sequence). V lost 0 bases, J lost 2 bases, and 12 bases lay in between. CDR3 length: 15 amino acids. Partial CDR3 DNA: TGCAGTGCTAGAGACCCTAGGGGTCTCACAGATACG. Translating gives CSARDPRGLTDT. The whole CDR3 reads CSARDPRGLTDTQYF.

In the case of this clone: The observed sequence ends 3 residues before the CDR3 terminus, with the missing tail filled in from the germline J gene. The chain couples TRBV19 to TRBJ1-3; a weak D match, TRBD1 (6 bases). This CDR3 is built from 16 residues. V lost 1 base and J 1 base, leaving 11 bases between the germline ends. Germline V CDR1 and CDR2: LNHDA, SQIVND (reference sequence). CDR3: CASSIATGTSGNTIYF. The covered CDR3 bases are TGTGCCAGTAGTATAGCCACAGGGACATCTGGAAACACC.

As for this clone: The read terminates 3 residues ahead of where the CDR3 ends, so the germline J gene completes it. The gene calls are TRBV5-1 and TRBJ1-1; 8 positions match TRBD1. Germline V gene lookup returns CDR1 SGHRS and CDR2 YFSETQ. The CDR3 loop spans 11 amino acids. The CDR3 loop reads CASSSGQVAFF. CDR3 DNA (partial): TGCGCCAGCAGCTCGGGACAGGTG.

Details on this clone: The sequenced fragment ends 3 residues before the CDR3 boundary, so the rest is inferred from the germline J gene. The chain carries TRBV5-1 and TRBJ1-1; 11 bases fit TRBD1. The CDR3 has 15 amino acids. Germline V gene sequence: CDR1 SGHRS, CDR2 YFSETQ. Unmatched junction bases numbered 6, after V lost 4 bases and J lost 4 bases. CDR3 region: CASSPGTGGSTEAFF. The CDR3 DNA, read in part, is TGCGCCAGCAGCCCAGGGACAGGGGGGAGCACTGAA. Drawing the rest from reference TRBV5-1 and TRBJ1-1, the complete variable domain is KAGVTQTPRYLIKTRGQQVTLSCSPISGHRSVSWYQQTPGQGLQFLFEYFSETQRNKGNFPGRFSGRQFSNSRSEMNVSTLELGDSALYLCASSPGTGGSTEAFFGQGTRLTVV.

In regard to this clone: The missing CDR3 end, 3 residues past where the read stops, is filled in from the germline J gene. The rearrangement links TRBV18 to TRBJ2-6, with TRBD1 matching over 8 bases. The CDR3 spans 15 residues. J was trimmed by 3 bases and V by 3 bases; bases with no gene match: 1. Per the germline V gene, CDR1 is KGHSH and CDR2 is LQKENI. CDR3 in amino acids: CASSPTGVGANVLTF. The sequenced part of the CDR3 DNA is TGTGCCAGCTCACCGACAGGGGTTGGGGCCAACGTC.

In the case of this clone: The read halts 3 residues ahead of the CDR3 end, with the missing end drawn from the germline J gene. The rearrangement joins TRBV2 to TRBJ2-1; 9 nucleotides align to TRBD2. Germline lookup yields CDR1 SNHLY and CDR2 FYNNEI. This CDR3 comprises 15 residues. The V segment lost 4 bases and the J segment 7 bases; nucleotides outside the gene matches: 8. CDR3 DNA (partial): TGTGCCAGCAGTGCTGCGGGGGGGCCGATAAATGAG. Its translation is CASSAAGGPINE. In full, the CDR3 is CASSAAGGPINEQFF.

A word on this clone: The read falls 3 residues short of the CDR3 end, and the missing part is taken from the germline J gene. The chain links TRBV18 to TRBJ1-2; D remains ambiguous. CDR1 KGHSH and CDR2 LQKENI come from the germline V gene. The CDR3 is made up of 15 amino acids. The chain's CDR3 is CASSQLTEFNQPYTF. The sequenced CDR3 bases are TGTGCCAGCTCACAGTTAACAGAGTTCAATCAGCCC.

The CDR3 is CASSFGQGKETQYF. The part of the CDR3 DNA that was read is TGTGCCAGCAGCTTTGGCCAGGGAAAAGAGACC. The V gene is TRBV7-2, the J gene TRBJ2-5, with a possible D match to TRBD1 (5 bases). The observed sequence ends 3 residues before the CDR3 terminus, with the missing tail filled in from the germline J gene. CDR1 is SGHTA, CDR2 FQGNSA, per germline. This CDR3 is built from 14 residues. V lost 3 bases and J 3 bases, leaving 11 bases between the germline ends.

To note about this clone: The read ends 3 residues before the CDR3 terminus; that terminus is restored from the germline J gene. The gene calls are TRBV29-1 and TRBJ2-1, with 7 positions matching TRBD1. Germline assignment: CDR1 SQVTM and CDR2 ANQGSEA. This CDR3 comprises 13 residues. The trim removed 7 bases at V and 6 bases at J, leaving 9 bases unmatched. CDR3 sequence: CSAGQRGINEQFF. The DNA read from the CDR3 is TGCAGCGCGGGACAGAGGGGCATCAATGAG.

Remarks on this clone: The DNA ends 3 residues before the CDR3 does, and the rest of the CDR3 is filled in from the germline J gene. The rearrangement joins TRBV7-8 to TRBJ2-7, with 12 bases lining up with TRBD2. J lost 3 bases, V lost 5 bases, and 8 bases had no gene match. Per the germline V gene, CDR1 is SGHVS and CDR2 is FQNEAQ. The CDR3 covers 16 residues. CDR3 DNA (partial): TGTGCCAGCAGCCGACTAGCGGGGGTACGTCGCTACGAG. Translating it yields CASSRLAGVRRYE. The CDR3 in its entirety is CASSRLAGVRRYEQYF. Drawing the rest from reference TRBV7-8 and TRBJ2-7, the complete variable domain is GAGVSQSPRYKVAKRGQDVALRCDPISGHVSLFWYQQALGQGPEFLTYFQNEAQLDKSGLPSDRFFAERPEGSVSTLKIQRTQQEDSAVYLCASSRLAGVRRYEQYFGPGTRLTVT.

In the case of this clone: The CDR3 extends 3 residues past the end of the read, so its final part is completed from the germline J gene. This chain connects TRBV20-1 to TRBJ2-3, with 12 nucleotides matching TRBD2. There are 15 residues in the CDR3. J was trimmed by 0 bases and V by 6 bases; bases with no gene match: 4. CDR1 is DFQATT and CDR2 is SNEGSKA in the germline V gene (reference sequence). The sequenced part of the CDR3 DNA is TGCAGTGCGGACGGGACTAGCGGGAGCACAGATACG. As protein: CSADGTSGSTDT. The entire CDR3 reads CSADGTSGSTDTQYF.

As for this clone: The read falls 3 residues short of the CDR3 end, and the missing part is taken from the germline J gene. The J gene is TRBJ2-2, the V gene TRBV6-2 or TRBV6-3; D unclear. Germline CDR1 is MNHEY and CDR2 is SVGEGT. This CDR3 spans 17 amino acids. The V gene lost 6 bases and the J gene lost 5 bases, with 22 bases spanning the gap. The covered CDR3 bases are TGTGCCAGCAGACGCCCCGACCGGCGGATCGTTACCGGGGAG. It specifies CASRRPDRRIVTGE. The full CDR3 reads CASRRPDRRIVTGELFF.

The CDR3 region is CASSLAAGRKAEAFF. The CDR3 DNA, read in part, is TGTGCCAGCAGCTTAGCTGCGGGAAGGAAGGCTGAA. The rearrangement uses TRBV7-8 and TRBJ1-1; the D is unclear. The sequence runs out 3 residues before the end of the CDR3; the remainder is reconstructed from the germline J gene. Trimming took 0 bases from V and 6 from J, leaving 14 bases between them. This CDR3 contains 15 residues. Germline CDR1 is SGHVS and CDR2 is FQNEAQ.

Details on this clone: The read comes to an end 3 residues before the CDR3 does, leaving the germline J gene to fill in the end. The genes are TRBV29-1 and TRBJ1-4, with 7 bases fitting TRBD1. This CDR3 has 14 amino acids. V lost 6 bases and J lost 4; bases outside the gene matches: 8. Germline V gene lookup returns CDR1 SQVTM and CDR2 ANQGSEA. The CDR3 is CSVVQGLGNEKLFF. The sequenced part of the CDR3 DNA is TGCAGCGTGGTACAGGGGTTAGGTAATGAAAAA.

Details on this clone: The read ends 3 residues shy of where the CDR3 ends; the end is completed using the germline J gene. The chain combines TRBV7-2 with TRBJ1-1; D might be TRBD1 (5 bases). Trimming cost V 2 bases and J 3 bases, with 13 bases left between them. The CDR3 has 15 residues. The germline gives CDR1 SGHTA, CDR2 FQGNSA. Incomplete CDR3 DNA: TGTGCCAGCAGCTTATCGGGGGTGGGTGACACTGAA. Its protein product is CASSLSGVGDTE. From start to end, the CDR3 is CASSLSGVGDTEAFF.

For this clone: The CDR3 end lies 3 residues beyond the end of the read and is filled in from the germline J gene. The rearrangement joins TRBV18 to TRBJ2-3; maybe TRBD1 (6 bases). This CDR3 spans 15 amino acids. Germline V gene sequence: CDR1 KGHSH, CDR2 LQKENI. Trimming cost V 2 bases and J 3 bases, with 12 bases left between them. CDR3 bases read: TGTGCCAGCTCACCAGCACAGGGATGGACAGATACG. This codes for CASSPAQGWTDT. The whole CDR3 protein reads CASSPAQGWTDTQYF.

In the case of this clone: The read is 3 residues too short to cover the CDR3 end, so that end is filled in from the germline J gene. The rearrangement links TRBV2 to TRBJ2-5; a weak D match, TRBD1 (6 bases). V dropped 1 base and J dropped 2 bases, with 11 bases sitting between them. Germline CDR1 SNHLY, CDR2 FYNNEI. The CDR3 is 15 amino acids. CDR3 protein: CASSEEGTRQETQYF. The sequenced part of the CDR3 DNA is TGTGCCAGCAGTGAAGAGGGGACACGACAAGAGACC.

As regards this clone: The CDR3 end is not reached by the read, which stops 3 residues before it; the germline J gene fills it in. This chain connects TRBV2 to TRBJ2-7, with D tentatively TRBD1 (5 bases). The CDR3 has 12 residues. Trimming shortened V by 10 bases and J by 6 bases, and 16 bases separated the two germline ends. Germline V gene lookup returns CDR1 SNHLY and CDR2 FYNNEI. CDR3 region: CATRQGPFEQYF. Partial CDR3 DNA: TGTGCCACGCGCCAGGGCCCTTTCGAG.

Points on this clone: The read stops 3 residues short of the end of the CDR3; the missing end is completed from the germline J gene. The chain uses TRBV20-1 and TRBJ2-2; the D gene is possibly TRBD2 (6 bases). Germline lookup yields CDR1 DFQATT and CDR2 SNEGSKA (reference sequence). The V gene lost 6 bases and the J gene lost 3 bases, with 14 bases spanning the gap. This CDR3 is built from 14 residues. Here the CDR3 reads CSARLASDTGELFF. Partial CDR3 DNA: TGCAGTGCCCGGTTGGCTAGCGACACCGGGGAG.

As for this clone: The sequence runs out 3 residues before the end of the CDR3; the remainder is reconstructed from the germline J gene. The chain links TRBV5-1 to TRBJ1-1; D perhaps matches TRBD1 (5 bases). Per the germline V gene, CDR1 is SGHRS and CDR2 is YFSETQ. The length of the CDR3 is 13 residues. V dropped 4 bases and J dropped 1 base, with 8 bases sitting between them. CDR3: CASSPGGNTEAFF. The CDR3 DNA, read in part, is TGCGCCAGCAGCCCCGGGGGGAACACTGAA.

With regard to this clone: The read comes to an end 3 residues before the CDR3 does, leaving the germline J gene to fill in the end. This chain joins TRBV6-2 or TRBV6-3 and TRBJ2-2, with D unresolved. The CDR3 consists of 14 residues. Deletions cut 0 bases from V and 3 bases from J, with 5 bases between. Germline CDR1 is MNHEY and CDR2 is SVGEGT. CDR3 DNA (partial): TGTGCCAGCAGTTACTCGGGCGACACCGGGGAG. It codes for CASSYSGDTGE. In full, the CDR3 reads CASSYSGDTGELFF.

The chain's CDR3 is CASSLASGMNTEAFF. Partial CDR3 DNA: TGCGCCAGCAGCTTGGCTTCAGGGATGAACACTGAA. This chain connects TRBV5-1 to TRBJ1-1; maybe TRBD1 (5 bases). The read falls 3 residues short of the CDR3 end, and the missing part is taken from the germline J gene. V shed 0 bases and J shed 0 bases, with 9 bases lying between them. CDR3 length: 15 residues. CDR1 and CDR2 (germline): SGHRS, YFSETQ.

On this clone itself: Read sequence stops 3 residues before the CDR3 end, and the germline J gene provides the missing end. The J gene is TRBJ2-7, the V gene TRBV10-1, with TRBD1 matching over 7 bases. Losses at the gene ends were 6 bases for V and 4 bases for J; bases not matched to a gene: 6. The germline gives CDR1 WNHNN, CDR2 SYGVQD (reference sequence). The CDR3 loop spans 13 amino acids. The CDR3 reads CASRETGSYEQYF. CDR3 bases read: TGCGCCAGCAGAGAGACAGGGTCGTACGAG.

The CDR3: CAISESAGRGTDTQYF. The sequenced part of the CDR3 DNA is TGTGCCATCAGTGAGTCCGCAGGGAGGGGCACAGATACG. The chain carries TRBV10-3 and TRBJ2-3, with TRBD2 matching over 7 bases. The read gets to within 3 residues of the CDR3 end, and the germline J gene fills in the rest. The CDR3 covers 16 residues. V lost 0 bases to trimming and J lost 1 base; unmatched junction nucleotides: 4. Looked up from germline, CDR1 is ENHRY and CDR2 is SYGVKD.